The 27 T cell receptor beta chains below were found in one sample sequenced in a study of Graves' ophthalmopathy and Graves' hyperthyroidism. CDR3 regions of TCR beta were amplified from RNA transcripts. First-round RT-PCR relied on HTBI primers, and a second-round multiplex PCR came next. MiXCR, run by TCRdb on the multiplex PCR reads, gives a single entry per CDR3 protein. The data hold about 230,000 distinct CDR3 sequences, with around 50% observed a single time. The specimen was peripheral blood. These receptors all come from an adult man with Graves' ophthalmopathy.

This clonotype was observed a single time. J is TRBJ2-2 and V is TRBV7-3, with D unresolved. The CDR3 has 16 residues. Germline CDR1 is SGHTA and CDR2 is FQGTGA. The V gene lost 1 base and the J gene lost 1 base, with 10 bases spanning the gap. The DNA for the CDR3 is TGTGCCAGCAGCTTAAACGGCATAATGAACACCGGGGAGCTGTTTTTT. Translating gives CASSLNGIMNTGELFF.

This clonotype was counted ten times or more. The J gene is TRBJ1-2, the V gene TRBV29-1; 9 positions agree with TRBD1. The CDR3 has 12 residues. V lost 6 bases to trimming and J lost 8 bases; unmatched junction nucleotides: 7. Germline values: CDR1 SQVTM, CDR2 ANQGSEA. The CDR3, as DNA: TGCAGCGTCGGACAGGGGTATCACGGCTACACCTTC. Encoded protein: CSVGQGYHGYTF.

The table lists this clonotype with a few counts. This chain links TRBV11-3 with TRBJ1-1; D is uncertain. Germline V CDR1 and CDR2: SGHNT, YENEEA. The CDR3 is 16 residues long. The V gene lost 0 bases and the J gene lost 1 base, with 12 bases spanning the gap. CDR3 region: CASSLDHLVRNTEAFF. In DNA form, the CDR3 reads TGTGCCAGCAGCTTAGATCATTTAGTTCGGAACACTGAAGCTTTCTTT.

This clonotype was counted between two and nine times. The rearrangement joins TRBV5-8 to TRBJ1-1, with D tentatively TRBD1 (6 bases). The CDR3 is 14 amino acids. Germline V gene sequence: CDR1 SGHTS, CDR2 YDEGEE. Trimming shortened V by 2 bases and J by 7 bases, and 15 bases separated the two germline ends. The CDR3 region is CASSLTGQAGEAFF. CDR3 bases: TGTGCCAGCAGCTTAACAGGGCAGGCGGGTGAAGCTTTCTTT. Variable domain in full (rest from reference TRBV5-8 and TRBJ1-1): EAGVTQSPTHLIKTRGQQATLRCSPISGHTSVYWYQQALGLGLQFLLWYDEGEERNRGNFPPRFSGRQFPNYSSELNVNALELEDSALYLCASSLTGQAGEAFFGQGTRLTVV.

This clonotype came up a few times. The J gene is TRBJ2-7, the V gene TRBV20-1, with TRBD1 identical over 8 bases. Trimming at V came to 7 bases and at J to 2 bases, leaving 7 bases not matched to a gene. Germline values: CDR1 DFQATT, CDR2 SNEGSKA (reference sequence). This CDR3 contains 13 residues. The CDR3 protein is CSVDRGPTYEQYF. The CDR3 DNA sequence: TGCAGTGTTGACAGGGGCCCCACCTACGAGCAGTACTTC.

The J gene is TRBJ2-5, the V gene TRBV6-4, with 10 bases fitting TRBD2. J gave up 7 bases and V 4 bases, and 12 bases lay outside the gene matches. The CDR3 loop spans 16 amino acids. CDR1 and CDR2 (germline): MRHNA, SNTAGT. CDR3 sequence reads: CASSAGTSDARRTQYF. In nucleotides, the CDR3 is TGTGCCAGCAGTGCCGGGACTAGCGATGCCCGTCGGACCCAGTACTTC.

This rearrangement joins TRBV24-1 to TRBJ1-2, with a possible D match to TRBD1 (5 bases). V lost 4 bases, J lost 5 bases, and 16 bases lay in between. The CDR3 has 15 residues. Germline V gene data show CDR1 as KGHDR and CDR2 as SFDVKD. The CDR3 protein is CATSDPAEGEYGYTF. As DNA, the CDR3 is TGTGCCACCAGTGACCCTGCTGAAGGGGAGTATGGCTACACCTTC.

This clonotype was found a few times. V is TRBV7-6 and J is TRBJ2-5; weak D call: TRBD2 (6 bases). Trimming shortened V by 3 bases and J by 5 bases, and 22 bases separated the two germline ends. The CDR3 has 17 amino acids. CDR1 is SGHVS and CDR2 is FNYEAQ in the germline V gene. DNA for the CDR3: TGTGCCAGCAGCTTTACGGTGGCCGGGAGACCCCCGGAGACCCAGTACTTC. Its protein is CASSFTVAGRPPETQYF.

This clonotype came up a few times. The chain couples TRBV14 to TRBJ2-5, with D unresolved. The V gene's germline CDR1 is SGHDN and CDR2 FVKESK. Deletions cut 5 bases from V and 0 bases from J, with 4 bases between. The CDR3 loop spans 12 amino acids. Here the CDR3 DNA reads TGTGCCAGCAGCTCGTACCAAGAGACCCAGTACTTC. Translated, it gives CASSSYQETQYF.

This clonotype was seen many times. The chain uses TRBV29-1 and TRBJ2-7; D gene unclear. Trimming removed 6 bases from V and 3 bases from J, with 12 bases in between. Germline assignment: CDR1 SQVTM and CDR2 ANQGSEA. The CDR3 consists of 12 residues. The CDR3: CSVETTSYEQYF. CDR3 sequence (DNA): TGCAGCGTGGAAACAACAAGCTACGAGCAGTACTTC.

In this sample, this clonotype turned up a few times. The genes are TRBV5-8 and TRBJ1-2; 8 nucleotides agree with TRBD1. With 4 bases clipped from V and 4 bases from J, the junction kept 9 bases outside the gene matches. Germline CDR1 SGHTS, CDR2 YDEGEE. The CDR3 has 15 residues. Here the CDR3 reads CASSMTGETVYGYTF. The CDR3, as DNA: TGTGCCAGCAGCATGACAGGGGAGACGGTCTATGGCTACACCTTC.

The gene calls are TRBV10-2 and TRBJ1-5, with TRBD1 identical over 9 bases. This CDR3 has 17 residues. Germline V gene data show CDR1 as WSHSY and CDR2 as SAAADI. V lost 6 bases and J lost 4; bases outside the gene matches: 13. This CDR3 reads CASSQDPRQGENQPQHF. In DNA form, the CDR3 reads TGCGCCAGCAGCCAAGATCCTCGACAGGGGGAAAATCAGCCCCAGCATTTT.

This CDR3 reads CASSSGQGDTQYF. In DNA form, the CDR3 reads TGTGCCAGCAGCTCGGGGCAGGGGGATACGCAGTATTTT. The chain is built from TRBV7-8 and TRBJ2-3; possibly TRBD1 for D (6 bases). With 4 bases removed from V and 6 bases from J, the gap between germline ends came to 11 bases. This CDR3 spans 13 amino acids. The V gene's germline CDR1 is SGHVS and CDR2 FQNEAQ.

This clonotype came up a few times. J is TRBJ1-2 and V is TRBV2, with D possibly TRBD1 on 6 matching bases. The CDR3 is 15 amino acids. Germline values: CDR1 SNHLY, CDR2 FYNNEI. Trimming stripped 1 base from V and 3 bases from J, with 12 bases between. CDR3 DNA: TGTGCCAGCAGTGAAGGAGGGGGTAAAGACTATGGCTACACCTTC. Translated, it gives CASSEGGGKDYGYTF.

This clonotype came up a few times. The chain is built from TRBV15 and TRBJ1-5; D gene unclear. This CDR3 region has 15 residues. Trimming shortened V by 0 bases and J by 6 bases, and 12 bases separated the two germline ends. Germline values: CDR1 LNHNV, CDR2 YYDKDF (reference sequence). CDR3 region: CATSRDWGAVQPQHF. DNA of the CDR3: TGTGCCACCAGCAGAGATTGGGGTGCGGTTCAGCCCCAGCATTTT. The full variable domain, its missing parts supplied by reference TRBV15 and TRBJ1-5, is DAMVIQNPRYQVTQFGKPVTLSCSQTLNHNVMYWYQQKSSQAPKLLFHYYDKDFNNEADTPDNFQSRRPNTSFCFLDIRSPGLGDTAMYLCATSRDWGAVQPQHFGDGTRLSIL.

The V and J genes are TRBV7-9 and TRBJ1-5; D is possibly TRBD1 (5 bases). Germline V lookup: CDR1 SEHNR, CDR2 FQNEAQ (reference sequence). The CDR3 is 14 amino acids. The V gene lost 3 bases and the J gene lost 5 bases, with 11 bases spanning the gap. In nucleotides, the CDR3 is TGTGCCAGCAGCTTGGGGCAGCAACATCAGCCCCAGCATTTT. Encoded protein: CASSLGQQHQPQHF.

This chain joins TRBV20-1 and TRBJ2-7, with 10 bases aligning to TRBD1. CDR3 length: 12 residues. Germline loops: CDR1 DFQATT, CDR2 SNEGSKA (reference sequence). With V trimmed by 2 bases and J by 13 bases, 8 bases remained unmatched. CDR3 protein: CSARLTGGKVYF. The CDR3 DNA is TGCAGTGCTAGATTGACAGGGGGCAAAGTTTACTTC.

This clonotype has just a few counts. CDR3 bases: TGTGCCAGCAGTCCTCCCGACAGTCGGGGCAATCAGCCCCAGCATTTT. Its translation: CASSPPDSRGNQPQHF. The J gene is TRBJ1-5, the V gene TRBV6-1; tentative D call: TRBD1 (5 bases). The CDR3 is 16 residues long. The germline CDR1 and CDR2 sequences are MNHNS and SASEGT. Trimming removed 5 bases from V and 2 bases from J, with 16 bases in between.

This clonotype is a singleton in its sample. V gene TRBV2 combines with J gene TRBJ2-2; D is unclear. The CDR3 runs to 14 residues. Germline-derived CDR1 and CDR2 are SNHLY and FYNNEI. The V and J ends lost 1 base and 3 bases respectively, with 6 bases between them. In DNA, the CDR3 is TGTGCCAGCAGTGAAGGACTTTACACCGGGGAGCTGTTTTTT. Encoded protein: CASSEGLYTGELFF.

The V call is TRBV7-2, the J call TRBJ2-7; D is uncertain. Germline values: CDR1 SGHTA, CDR2 FQGNSA. V lost 6 bases, J lost 2 bases, and 14 bases lay in between. The CDR3 is 14 amino acids. CDR3 in amino acids: CASSRNPGPYEQYF. The DNA of the CDR3 is TGTGCCAGCAGTAGAAATCCCGGCCCCTACGAGCAGTACTTC.

The genes are TRBV28 and TRBJ2-2; 11 nucleotides match TRBD2. Germline values: CDR1 MDHEN, CDR2 SYDVKM. The length of the CDR3 is 15 residues. The trim removed 6 bases at V and 6 bases at J, leaving 6 bases unmatched. This chain's CDR3 is CASSLYSGGAGELFF. The CDR3 DNA reads TGTGCCAGCAGCCTGTATAGCGGGGGGGCCGGGGAGCTGTTTTTT. The entire variable domain, with the rest obtained from reference TRBV28 and TRBJ2-2, is as follows: DVKVTQSSRYLVKRTGEKVFLECVQDMDHENMFWYRQDPGLGLRLIYFSYDVKMKEKGDIPEGYSVSREKKERFSLILESASTNQTSMYLCASSLYSGGAGELFFGEGSRLTVL.

The V and J genes are TRBV5-1 and TRBJ1-2; maybe TRBD1 (5 bases). CDR1 and CDR2 (germline): SGHRS, YFSETQ. The CDR3 extends over 14 amino acids. V was trimmed by 0 bases and J by 4 bases, leaving 10 bases between them. The CDR3 DNA sequence: TGCGCCAGCAGCTTGGAGGGGTTTAGCTATGGCTACACCTTC. Translation: CASSLEGFSYGYTF.

The gene calls are TRBV6-1 and TRBJ2-7; D may match TRBD1 or TRBD2 (5 bases each). The V end lost 10 bases, the J end lost 1 base, and 17 bases lay between the germline ends. The CDR3 has 14 residues. The germline V gene has CDR1 MNHNS and CDR2 SASEGT. CDR3 sequence: CATQPLGESYEQYF. The CDR3 DNA follows: TGTGCCACCCAACCATTGGGGGAATCCTACGAGCAGTACTTC.

This clonotype was seen a handful of times. The CDR3 region has the DNA TGTGCCAGCAGCTTAGGTTACAGGCTGAACACTGAAGCTTTCTTT. Protein product: CASSLGYRLNTEAFF. V gene TRBV7-2 combines with J gene TRBJ1-1, with D perhaps matching TRBD1 (5 bases). The CDR3 is 15 residues long. Germline V CDR1 and CDR2: SGHTA, FQGNSA. Trimming took 1 base from V and 0 from J, leaving 9 bases between them.

This clonotype was seen more than once but under ten times. This sequence joins TRBV10-3 and TRBJ1-2; the match to TRBD1 covers 9 bases. V was pared by 2 bases and J by 4 bases, with 5 bases of the junction left unmatched. There are 15 residues in the CDR3. Germline-derived CDR1 and CDR2 are ENHRY and SYGVKD. The CDR3: CAISETQTGGYGYTF. The DNA of the CDR3 is TGTGCCATCAGTGAGACCCAGACAGGGGGCTATGGCTACACCTTC.

The chain combines TRBV2 with TRBJ2-5; D remains unclear. The length of the CDR3 is 12 residues. The V end lost 7 bases, the J end lost 7 bases, and 13 bases lay between the germline ends. From germline, CDR1 is SNHLY and CDR2 FYNNEI. The CDR3 coding sequence is TGTGCCAGCACCTCCAACGTAGGGACCCAGTACTTC. Translating it yields CASTSNVGTQYF.

This clonotype occurred many times. J is TRBJ1-2 and V is TRBV29-1, with 7 bases lining up with TRBD1. After removal of 6 bases from V and 4 bases from J, the junction contained 11 bases not matched to a gene. Germline V gene sequence: CDR1 SQVTM, CDR2 ANQGSEA. The CDR3 contains 14 residues. CDR3 DNA sequence: TGCAGCGTGCCGGACAGGATGGAAGTCTATGGCTACACCTTC. This codes for CSVPDRMEVYGYTF.